Reported below is one TCR beta chain. Its antigen is not identified. Donors were healthy HIV-negative adults without recently reported acute infections or vaccinations. The data were taken from a study of shared clonotypes between healthy human individuals. General observations from the study: Relative to memory subsets, naive subsets generally showed larger estimated richness. Some clonotypes were shared by all four sorted-subset donors, while others were not shared. The non-shared ones had lower generation probabilities than the shared ones.

Losses at the gene ends were 2 bases for V and 3 bases for J; bases not matched to a gene: 1. Germline lookup yields CDR1 SGHVS and CDR2 FQNEAQ. This CDR3 spans 13 amino acids. Measured with immunoSEQ multiplex PCR; TCRdb has only the in-frame clones, and not every one. Here the sample spans some 500,000 clones, about 96% being singletons. The rearrangement joins TRBV7-8 to TRBJ2-7, with TRBD2 matching over 7 bases. The sequenced material came from naive CD4+ T cells sorted from blood. Specified subset: CD45RA+ positively selected. The source of this sequence is a woman in her twenties or thirties in good health. The DNA for the CDR3 is TGTGCCAGCAGCTTATCGGGGGGCTACGAGCAGTACTTC. It encodes CASSLSGGYEQYF. Looking up the rest from reference TRBV7-8 and TRBJ2-7 gives the full variable domain: GAGVSQSPRYKVAKRGQDVALRCDPISGHVSLFWYQQALGQGPEFLTYFQNEAQLDKSGLPSDRFFAERPEGSVSTLKIQRTQQEDSAVYLCASSLSGGYEQYFGPGTRLTVT.